The rows below give T cell receptor beta chains drawn from one sample of a study of metastatic and nonmetastatic thyroid tumors. TCRdb re-processed the PCR reads through MiXCR. The sample gives more than 90,000 clones, approximately 11% of which show up once; around 11% is in the top ten. The sequenced sample was blood. The receptors were sampled from a female donor with papillary thyroid cancer or a benign thyroid nodule (not recorded which). Some clones in this sample may be carry-over from other donors' samples. The CDR3 runs from the conserved cysteine through the conserved F or W. Size tells how often a clone was seen (once, few, many) or the class of an expanded clone, and some rows leave it out.

TRBV27	many	CASSLIPSGSYEQYF
TRBV7-9	many	CASSSGLEETQYF
TRBV6-2/TRBV6-3	many	CASSYSYVAGYTF
TRBV28	many	CASSFSYGNNEQFF
TRBV5-1	many	CASSSPRSFGDTQYF
TRBV6-6	many	CASSYLGQGGGETQYF
TRBV5-1	few	CASSAQMNTEAFF
TRBV10-3	many	CAISEGPTSGSPDTQYF
TRBV4-2	many	CASSQDSGGGRETQYF
TRBV28	many	CASRGGNTIYF
TRBV9	many	CASSGLGTGGTGYTF
TRBV25-1	-	CASRLRTGSVWASSYNEQFF
TRBV28	many	CASSKAGAGTGELFF
TRBV6-1	many	CASSFTGSYNEQFF
TRBV6-5	many	CASSYEAAIDDEQFF
TRBV6-1	many	CASSDGRGGETQYF
TRBV3-1	medium-sized	CASSQDAGHYEQYF
TRBV5-1	many	CASSLAQSSSGANVLTF
TRBV5-8	many	CASRPPGQGGTEAFF
TRBV9	-	CASSQQGWPVTVELFF
TRBV28	many	CASIPGLAGYTDTQYF
TRBV4-3	many	CASSQVLGTDTQYF
TRBV7-6	once	CASSLGVSGEGEQFF
TRBV5-6	many	CASSLPLDTEAFF
TRBV11-1	-	CASSPGWAGGSYNEQFF
TRBV30	many	CAWRRGLGGYTF
TRBV7-8	-	CASSLNPGGNTEAFF
TRBV18	many	CASSPITGTSGGVEQFF
TRBV19	-	CASSIASERQYF
TRBV5-6	-	CASSLVGQRETQYF
TRBV28	-	CASRYTANYGQYF
TRBV11-3	-	CASSTRPNGYTF
TRBV20-1	many	CSARPPRVDGYTF
TRBV15	many	CATSKRGREDTQYF
TRBV7-9	-	CASSLKGAATYEQYF
TRBV5-6	few	CASSLAVAGQETQYF